This TCR beta chain was sequenced for a study of T cell responses to AZD1222 COVID-19 vaccine. Sequencing used immunoSEQ multiplex PCR; TCRdb keeps in-frame clones, though not all of them. The table records 100,000 to 150,000 clones, about 86% of them present only once. This CDR3 is 15 amino acids long. The junction had 8 bases not matched to a gene; V was cut back by 5 bases and J by 6 bases. The V gene's germline CDR1 is LNHDA and CDR2 SQIVND (reference sequence). This material consisted of peripheral blood, taken 28 days after the second AZD1222 dose. The TCR comes from an adult who received the AZD1222 COVID-19 vaccine. This rearrangement joins TRBV19 to TRBJ2-2, with TRBD1 identical over 8 bases. CDR3 nucleotides: TGTGCCAGTAGTGCCGGACAGGGCAGGGCCGGGGAGCTGTTTTTT. Translated: CASSAGQGRAGELFF.